Below are 23 T cell receptor beta chains sequenced from a single sample in a study of preoperative IRX-2 immunotherapy in early breast cancer. Sequenced by immunoSEQ multiplex PCR; TCRdb stores in-frame clones only, minus some. The repertoire holds about 98,000 clones, roughly 89% seen once, with about 2% in the top ten. Treatment indicated: preoperative locoregional IRX-2 cytokine immunotherapy. The sequences come from tumor tissue, collected after IRX-2 immunotherapy. Source of these receptors: a human donor with breast cancer.

This clone came up a few times. This chain links TRBV5-4 with TRBJ1-1; unclear D gene. Germline V CDR1 and CDR2: SGHNT, YYREEE (reference sequence). V was clipped by 6 bases and J by 7 bases, with 16 bases between them. The CDR3 contains 13 residues. CDR3 amino acids: CASTKSGYGEAFF. The CDR3 DNA reads as TGTGCCAGCACGAAATCAGGTTATGGTGAAGCTTTCTTT.

V gene TRBV28 combines with J gene TRBJ2-1, with D unclear. V was shortened by 8 bases and J by 6 bases, with 11 bases between the two germline ends. Germline CDR1 and CDR2: MDHEN and SYDVKM. This CDR3 is built from 12 residues. The CDR3 loop is CASGQRFNEQFF. The CDR3 nucleotides read TGTGCCAGCGGGCAGAGGTTCAATGAGCAGTTCTTC.

The J gene is TRBJ2-7, the V gene TRBV18; D is unclear. The V and J ends lost 0 bases and 5 bases respectively, with 8 bases between them. Germline V gene lookup returns CDR1 KGHSH and CDR2 LQKENI. The CDR3 totals 13 residues. CDR3 sequence reads: CASSPPTIDEQYF. In nucleotides, the CDR3 is TGTGCCAGCTCACCACCTACGATAGACGAGCAGTACTTC.

The chain combines TRBV7-4 with TRBJ2-3; the D gene is possibly TRBD1 (6 bases). Trimming took 0 bases from V and 0 from J, leaving 7 bases between them. This CDR3 comprises 15 residues. Germline values: CDR1 SGHVT, CDR2 SQSDAQ. The CDR3 DNA reads TGTGCCAGCAGCTTAGCAGGACAGAGCACAGATACGCAGTATTTT. This translates into CASSLAGQSTDTQYF.

This clone was detected only once. The chain has TRBV6-8 and TRBJ2-3; D is perhaps TRBD1 or TRBD2 (5 bases each). This CDR3 is 15 amino acids long. Looked up from germline, CDR1 is MNHGY and CDR2 is SAAAGT. The V and J ends lost 8 bases and 3 bases respectively, with 18 bases between them. The CDR3, as DNA: TGTGCCAGCCGCCCCTCCGGGACCATAACAGATACGCAGTATTTT. Its translation is CASRPSGTITDTQYF.

The chain links TRBV28 to TRBJ1-1, with D unclear. Germline CDR1 is MDHEN and CDR2 is SYDVKM. Between the trimmed V and J ends, which lost 3 bases and 5 bases, there was a span of 16 bases. This CDR3 spans 15 amino acids. CDR3 region: CASSLGGKPGTEAFF. DNA of the CDR3: TGTGCCAGCAGTTTGGGAGGGAAGCCGGGGACTGAAGCTTTCTTT.

This clone occurred once. The J gene is TRBJ2-3, the V gene TRBV30; 8 positions agree with TRBD1. The CDR3 contains 12 residues. Germline V gene data show CDR1 as GTSNPN and CDR2 as SVGIG (reference sequence). V lost 3 bases, J lost 8 bases, and 4 bases stayed unmatched. The CDR3 sequence is CAWRKQGGTQYF. The CDR3 DNA reads TGTGCCTGGAGGAAACAGGGGGGTACGCAGTATTTT. Complete variable domain (other parts from reference TRBV30 and TRBJ2-3): SQTIHQWPATLVQPVGSPLSLECTVEGTSNPNLYWYRQAAGRGLQLLFYSVGIGQISSEVPQNLSASRPQDRQFILSSKKLLLSDSGFYLCAWRKQGGTQYFGPGTRLTVL.

The chain employs TRBV5-1 and TRBJ2-5; D is uncertain. V lost 4 bases to trimming and J lost 5 bases, with 15 bases between them. CDR3 length equals 14 residues. The germline CDR1 and CDR2 sequences are SGHRS and YFSETQ. The CDR3 sequence: CASSPDGYPETQYF. CDR3 bases: TGCGCCAGCAGCCCGGACGGCTATCCGGAGACCCAGTACTTC.

The chain couples TRBV6-7 to TRBJ2-7, with D possibly being TRBD1 (6 bases). TRBV6-7 is an open reading frame, and its role is uncertain. The CDR3 has 16 amino acids. The V gene lost 6 bases and the J gene lost 0 bases, with 18 bases spanning the gap. As DNA, the CDR3 is TGTGCCAGCAGACGAACGACAGGATCGCCCTCCTACGAGCAGTACTTC. This translates into CASRRTTGSPSYEQYF.

The CDR3 sequence: CASTDRFRMNTEAFF. In DNA, the CDR3 is TGTGCCAGCACCGACAGATTTAGAATGAACACTGAAGCTTTCTTT. The rearrangement joins TRBV6-8 to TRBJ1-1; D perhaps matches TRBD1 (5 bases). Germline CDR1 reads MNHGY; CDR2 reads SAAAGT. V lost 7 bases to trimming and J lost 0 bases, with 15 bases between them. This CDR3 has 15 residues.

The CDR3 protein is CASSGRDRRRDAFF. The CDR3 nucleotides read TGTGCCAGCAGTGGCCGGGACAGGAGGCGCGATGCTTTCTTT. The chain links TRBV28 to TRBJ1-1; 8 bases line up with TRBD1. Germline V CDR1 and CDR2: MDHEN, SYDVKM. With V trimmed by 5 bases and J by 11 bases, 13 bases remained unmatched. The CDR3 totals 14 residues.

The rearrangement uses TRBV6-8 and TRBJ2-1; D is ambiguous. The CDR3 runs 14 residues. Trimming pared 5 bases from V and 4 bases from J, leaving 12 bases between. The germline CDR1 and CDR2 sequences are MNHGY and SAAAGT. The CDR3 reads CASSQPWGYNEQFF. CDR3 in DNA: TGTGCCAGCAGTCAACCTTGGGGTTACAATGAGCAGTTCTTC.

The chain combines TRBV28 with TRBJ2-2; maybe TRBD1 (5 bases). Germline CDR1 MDHEN, CDR2 SYDVKM. The CDR3 loop spans 13 amino acids. V gave up 10 bases and J gave up 1 base, with 10 bases separating them. CDR3 nucleotides: TGTGCCACACTTACAGGGAACACCGGGGAGCTGTTTTTT. Encoded protein: CATLTGNTGELFF.

J is TRBJ2-3 and V is TRBV28; D is undetermined. This CDR3 is 12 amino acids long. CDR1 and CDR2 from the germline V gene are MDHEN and SYDVKM. Trimming removed 5 bases at V and 4 bases at J, with 7 bases between. CDR3 loop: CASSPGADTQYF. CDR3 DNA sequence: TGTGCCAGCAGTCCTGGCGCAGATACGCAGTATTTT.

The chain employs TRBV5-1 and TRBJ1-1, with D possibly TRBD1 on 5 matching bases. CDR1 and CDR2 (germline): SGHRS, YFSETQ. V was cut by 3 bases and J by 0 bases, with 15 bases left in between. The CDR3 extends over 16 amino acids. The CDR3 sequence: CASSSLTRVMNTEAFF. CDR3 coding DNA: TGCGCCAGCAGCTCCCTAACCAGGGTAATGAACACTGAAGCTTTCTTT.

The chain is built from TRBV11-3 and TRBJ1-4; TRBD1 matches 7 bases. The CDR3 loop spans 16 amino acids. Per germline, CDR1 SGHNT and CDR2 YENEEA. Trimming at V came to 4 bases and at J to 7 bases, leaving 12 bases not matched to a gene. The CDR3 region has the DNA TGTGCCAGCAGCTCAACCGAGGGCCAGGGGGTTGAAAAACTGTTTTTT. This translates into CASSSTEGQGVEKLFF.

V and J are TRBV28 and TRBJ1-6, with unresolved D. The length of the CDR3 is 18 residues. Germline CDR1 and CDR2: MDHEN and SYDVKM. V lost 3 bases and J 0 bases, leaving 15 bases between the germline ends. CDR3 sequence: CASSFPPLASSYNSPLHF. As DNA, the CDR3 is TGTGCCAGCAGTTTCCCGCCGCTAGCCAGCTCCTATAATTCACCCCTCCACTTT.

The chain joins TRBV15 to TRBJ2-6; D is undetermined. CDR1 LNHNV and CDR2 YYDKDF come from the germline V gene (reference sequence). The CDR3 loop spans 16 amino acids. V was clipped by 0 bases and J by 1 base, with 7 bases between them. The chain's CDR3 is CATSRDRASGANVLTF. The CDR3 DNA reads as TGTGCCACCAGCAGAGATCGGGCGTCTGGGGCCAACGTCCTGACTTTC.

The chain employs TRBV19 and TRBJ2-1; 9 positions agree with TRBD2. The CDR3 loop spans 14 amino acids. Per germline, CDR1 LNHDA and CDR2 SQIVND (reference sequence). V shed 7 bases, J shed 5 bases, and the junction held 6 bases outside the gene matches. The CDR3 region has the DNA TGTGCCAGTAAGTATAGGACTAGCGACAATGAGCAGTTCTTC. This gives the protein CASKYRTSDNEQFF.

This clone has only a few counts. V usage is TRBV6-8 and J usage is TRBJ2-7; D remains unclear. The CDR3 has 13 amino acids. Trimming removed 7 bases at V and 2 bases at J, with 12 bases between. Looked up from germline, CDR1 is MNHGY and CDR2 is SAAAGT. CDR3 coding DNA: TGTGCCAGCAATTCAGGAACCACCTACGAGCAGTACTTC. Amino acids: CASNSGTTYEQYF.

The chain links TRBV5-1 to TRBJ2-2; 9 positions agree with TRBD1. The junction had 7 bases not matched to a gene; V was cut back by 7 bases and J by 3 bases. Germline V CDR1 and CDR2: SGHRS, YFSETQ. The CDR3 extends over 15 amino acids. CDR3 sequence reads: CASHRDRADTGELFF. The CDR3 DNA reads as TGCGCCAGCCATAGGGACAGGGCTGACACCGGGGAGCTGTTTTTT.

This chain connects TRBV28 to TRBJ1-5, with no clear D. The CDR3 contains 14 residues. Deletions cut 2 bases from V and 4 bases from J, with 9 bases between. Germline V gives CDR1 MDHEN, CDR2 SYDVKM. The chain's CDR3 is CASSLNGENQPQHF. In nucleotides, the CDR3 is TGTGCCAGCAGTTTAAACGGAGAGAATCAGCCCCAGCATTTT.

As concerns this clone: An end of the junction differs from the germline gene, which may be a read error. V is TRBV19 and J is TRBJ2-7; D gene ambiguous. CDR1 is LNHDA and CDR2 is SQIVND in the germline V gene (reference sequence). This CDR3 has 14 amino acids. In DNA form, the CDR3 reads TGTGCCAGTAAGTCGATGTCTCAATCCTATGAGCAGTACTTC. Protein sequence: CASKSMSQSYEQYF.